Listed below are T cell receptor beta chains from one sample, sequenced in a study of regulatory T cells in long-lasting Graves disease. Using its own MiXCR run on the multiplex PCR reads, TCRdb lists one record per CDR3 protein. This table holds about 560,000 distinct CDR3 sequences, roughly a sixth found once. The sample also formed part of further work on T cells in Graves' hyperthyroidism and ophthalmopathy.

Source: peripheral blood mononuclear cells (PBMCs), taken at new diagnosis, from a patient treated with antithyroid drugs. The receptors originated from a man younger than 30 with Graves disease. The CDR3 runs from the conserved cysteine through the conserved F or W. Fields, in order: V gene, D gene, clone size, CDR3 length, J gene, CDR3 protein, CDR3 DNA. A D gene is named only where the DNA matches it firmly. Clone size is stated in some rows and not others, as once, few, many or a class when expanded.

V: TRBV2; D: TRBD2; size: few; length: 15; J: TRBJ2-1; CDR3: CASRPAGAIRHEQFF; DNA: TGTGCCAGCAGGCCAGCGGGAGCCATTAGGCATGAGCAGTTCTTC
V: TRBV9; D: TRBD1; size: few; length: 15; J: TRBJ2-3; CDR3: CASSVRTGASDTQYF; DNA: TGTGCCAGCAGCGTACGAACAGGGGCATCAGATACGCAGTATTTT
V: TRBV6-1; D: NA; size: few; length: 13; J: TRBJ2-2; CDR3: CASSITRTGELFF; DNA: TGTGCCAGCAGCATCACTAGGACCGGGGAGCTGTTTTTT
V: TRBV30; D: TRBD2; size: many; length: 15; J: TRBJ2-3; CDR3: CAWEREGHGRDTQYF; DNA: TGTGCCTGGGAACGGGAGGGCCACGGGAGAGATACGCAGTATTTT
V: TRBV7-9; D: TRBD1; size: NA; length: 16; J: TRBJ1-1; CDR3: CASSFNKGEGATEAFF; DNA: TGTGCCAGCAGCTTTAACAAAGGGGAGGGGGCCACTGAAGCTTTCTTT
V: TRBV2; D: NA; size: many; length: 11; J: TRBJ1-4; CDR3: CASTPYEKLFF; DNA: TGTGCCAGCACCCCCTATGAAAAACTGTTTTTT
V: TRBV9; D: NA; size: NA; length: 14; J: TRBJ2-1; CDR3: CASSPRVATNEQFF; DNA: TGTGCCAGCAGCCCCCGAGTCGCGACCAATGAGCAGTTCTTC
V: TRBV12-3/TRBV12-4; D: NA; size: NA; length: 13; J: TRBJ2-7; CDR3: CASSDRLRGEQYF; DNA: TGTGCCAGCAGTGACCGTTTAAGGGGCGAGCAGTACTTC
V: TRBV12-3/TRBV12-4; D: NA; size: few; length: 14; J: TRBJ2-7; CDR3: CASNRQGSSYEQYF; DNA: TGTGCCAGCAACCGCCAAGGGAGTTCCTACGAGCAGTACTTC
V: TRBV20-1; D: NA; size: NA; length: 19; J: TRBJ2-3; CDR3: CSADSYLEVGRPSTDTQYF; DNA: TGCAGTGCGGACTCATACTTGGAGGTGGGGCGTCCTAGCACAGATACGCAGTATTTT
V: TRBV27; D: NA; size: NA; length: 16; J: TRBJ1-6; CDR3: CASSQARGSYNSPLHF; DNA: TGTGCCAGCAGTCAGGCCCGAGGGTCCTATAATTCACCCCTCCACTTT
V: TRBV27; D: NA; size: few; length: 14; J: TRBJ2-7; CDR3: CASSHQSREYEQYF; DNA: TGTGCCAGCAGTCACCAATCCCGGGAATACGAGCAGTACTTC
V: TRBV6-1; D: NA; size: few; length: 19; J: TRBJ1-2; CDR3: CASSQVRDIYQEGNYGYTF; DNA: TGTGCCAGCAGCCAAGTCAGAGACATTTATCAGGAAGGGAACTATGGCTACACCTTC
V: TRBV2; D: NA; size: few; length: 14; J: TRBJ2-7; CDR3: CASRGGHPNYEQYF; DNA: TGTGCCAGCAGGGGGGGCCACCCAAACTACGAGCAGTACTTC
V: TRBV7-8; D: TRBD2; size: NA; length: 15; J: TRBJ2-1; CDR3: CASSLDSGGGREQFF; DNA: TGTGCCAGCAGCTTAGATAGCGGGGGGGGCAGGGAGCAGTTCTTC
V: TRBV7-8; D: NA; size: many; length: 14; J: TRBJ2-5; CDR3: CASSLGGLQETQYF; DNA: TGTGCCAGCAGCTTAGGAGGGCTCCAAGAGACCCAGTACTTC
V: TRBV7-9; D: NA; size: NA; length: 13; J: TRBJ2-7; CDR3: CASSRDSEGEQYF; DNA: TGTGCCAGCAGCCGGGACTCCGAGGGGGAGCAGTACTTC
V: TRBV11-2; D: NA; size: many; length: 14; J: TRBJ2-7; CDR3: CASSFGPLGYEQYF; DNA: TGTGCCAGCAGCTTCGGCCCCCTGGGGTACGAGCAGTACTTC
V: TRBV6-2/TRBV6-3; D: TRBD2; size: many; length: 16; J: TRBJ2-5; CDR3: CASSYNPGLAGETQYF; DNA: TGTGCCAGCAGTTACAATCCGGGACTAGCGGGAGAGACCCAGTACTTC
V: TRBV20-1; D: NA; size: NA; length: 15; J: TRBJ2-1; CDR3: CSARVGMGTYNEQFF; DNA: TGCAGTGCTAGAGTGGGCATGGGGACCTACAATGAGCAGTTCTTC
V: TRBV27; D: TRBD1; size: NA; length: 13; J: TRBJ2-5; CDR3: CASSLGTGYDQYF; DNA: TGTGCCAGCAGTTTAGGGACAGGCTACGACCAGTACTTC
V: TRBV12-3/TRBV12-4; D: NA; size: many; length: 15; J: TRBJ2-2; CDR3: CATPLVAANTGELFF; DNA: TGTGCCACCCCCCTTGTAGCCGCGAACACCGGGGAGCTGTTTTTT
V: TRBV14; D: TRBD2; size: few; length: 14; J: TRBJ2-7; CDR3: CASRVAGGGHEQYF; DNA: TGTGCCAGCAGGGTAGCGGGAGGCGGCCACGAGCAGTACTTC
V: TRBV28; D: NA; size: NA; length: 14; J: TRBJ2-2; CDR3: CASSLGQPPGELFF; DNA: TGTGCCAGCAGTTTAGGACAACCTCCCGGGGAGCTGTTTTTT
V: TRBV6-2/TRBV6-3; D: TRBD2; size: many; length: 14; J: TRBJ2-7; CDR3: CASSYLGDGTSFGF; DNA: TGTGCCAGCAGTTACCTGGGGGACGGGACTAGCTTTGGTTTC